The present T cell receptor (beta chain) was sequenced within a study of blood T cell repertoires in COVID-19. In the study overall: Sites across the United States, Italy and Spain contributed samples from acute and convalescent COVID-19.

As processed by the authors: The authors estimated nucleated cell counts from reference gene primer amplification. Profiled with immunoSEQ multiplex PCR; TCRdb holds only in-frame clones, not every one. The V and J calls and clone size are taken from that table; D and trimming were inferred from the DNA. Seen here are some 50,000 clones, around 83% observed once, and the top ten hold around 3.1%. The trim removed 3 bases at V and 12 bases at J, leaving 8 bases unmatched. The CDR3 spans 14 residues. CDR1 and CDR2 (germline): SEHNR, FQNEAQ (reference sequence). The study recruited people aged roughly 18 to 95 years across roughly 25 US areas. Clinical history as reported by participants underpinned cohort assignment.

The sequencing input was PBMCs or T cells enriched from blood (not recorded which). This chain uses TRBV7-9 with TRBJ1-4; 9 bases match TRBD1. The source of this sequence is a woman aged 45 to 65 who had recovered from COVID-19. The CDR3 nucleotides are TGTGCCAGCAGCTTGGACAGGGGTTCTCAGGAACTGTTTTTT. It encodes CASSLDRGSQELFF. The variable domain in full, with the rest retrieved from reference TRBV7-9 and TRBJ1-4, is DTGVSQNPRHKITKRGQNVTFRCDPISEHNRLYWYRQTLGQGPEFLTYFQNEAQLEKSRLLSDRFSAERPKGSFSTLEIQRTEQGDSAMYLCASSLDRGSQELFFGSGTQLSVL.